A single T cell receptor (beta chain) is shown here with its context. The antigen is not known. The sample carries other DNA sequences with the same CDR3. This record belongs to a study of PD-1 blockade in classical Hodgkin lymphoma. Looking at the study overall: Once every 2 weeks, patients received intravenous nivolumab at 3 mg/kg.

Study observations and caveats: Diversity similar to that of newly diagnosed patients was seen at baseline in complete responders.

All patients experienced relapse after autologous stem cell transplantation, and brentuximab vedotin exposure was variable. Sequencing was performed with immunoSEQ multiplex PCR; in TCRdb, only in-frame clones are kept and a portion is missing. Among 70,000 to 85,000 clones, approximately 94% were seen once, and the ten largest hold around 8.5%. This material consisted of peripheral blood mononuclear cells (PBMCs), taken at baseline. The clonotype was recovered from a human donor with classical Hodgkin lymphoma.

The CDR3 DNA reads TGTGCCAGCAGCCCCGGGGGTCCCTACGAGCAGTACTTC. Protein sequence: CASSPGGPYEQYF. The gene calls are TRBV7-3 and TRBJ2-7; possible D gene TRBD2, 6 bases. Deletions cut 5 bases from V and 2 bases from J, with 10 bases between. CDR1 is SGHTA, CDR2 FQGTGA, per germline. The CDR3 contains 13 residues.